Below are 27 T cell receptor beta chains sequenced from a single sample in a study of T cell responses to AZD1222 COVID-19 vaccine. The table came from immunoSEQ multiplex PCR; TCRdb's copy has only in-frame clones and leaves some out. The sample has nearly 110,000 clones; around 87% are singletons. This sample comprised peripheral blood, obtained on day 0 of AZD1222 vaccination. The receptors were gathered from an adult in good health.

The chain is built from TRBV5-6 and TRBJ2-2, with a tentative D call TRBD1 (6 bases). CDR3 length: 16 residues. V dropped 2 bases and J dropped 1 base, with 12 bases sitting between them. Germline CDR1 SGHDT, CDR2 YYEEEE. DNA for the CDR3: TGTGCCAGCAGCTTTGGAGACAGGATGAACACCGGGGAGCTGTTTTTT. Translation: CASSFGDRMNTGELFF.

In its sample, this clone was seen a few times. The chain is built from TRBV15 and TRBJ1-4, with D unclear. V was trimmed by 1 base and J by 8 bases, leaving 11 bases between them. The CDR3 loop spans 14 amino acids. Looked up from germline, CDR1 is LNHNV and CDR2 is YYDKDF (reference sequence). CDR3 DNA: TGTGCCACCAGCAGAGCTATCGGCGACGAAAAACTGTTTTTT. Translation: CATSRAIGDEKLFF.

The chain employs TRBV28 and TRBJ1-4; the match to TRBD1 covers 7 bases. CDR1 is MDHEN and CDR2 is SYDVKM in the germline V gene. The CDR3 has 16 residues. J gave up 3 bases and V 5 bases, and 9 bases lay outside the gene matches. The CDR3 bases are TGTGCCAGCAGTCCCGCGGAGACAGGGTCTAATGAAAAACTGTTTTTT. It codes for CASSPAETGSNEKLFF.

This chain links TRBV4-2 with TRBJ2-1, with 13 bases fitting TRBD2. Germline loops: CDR1 LGHNA, CDR2 YNFKEQ. Losses at the gene ends were 0 bases for V and 2 bases for J; bases not matched to a gene: 7. The CDR3 runs to 19 residues. CDR3 residues: CASSQDSRTSGGTYNEQFF. CDR3 sequence (DNA): TGTGCCAGCAGCCAAGACTCGAGGACTAGCGGGGGCACCTACAATGAGCAGTTCTTC.

The J gene is TRBJ2-2, the V gene TRBV7-9; D might be TRBD1 (6 bases). This CDR3 is built from 18 residues. The germline gives CDR1 SEHNR, CDR2 FQNEAQ (reference sequence). The V end lost 1 base, the J end lost 5 bases, and 20 bases lay between the germline ends. CDR3: CASSLEPGHPGFTGELFF. CDR3 nucleotides: TGTGCCAGCAGCTTAGAGCCGGGACACCCGGGTTTTACCGGGGAGCTGTTTTTT.

CDR3 bases: TGTGCCAGCACTGGAGCGGGGTTCATTTCCTACAATGAGCAGTTCTTC. It is translated as CASTGAGFISYNEQFF. J is TRBJ2-1 and V is TRBV2, with TRBD2 identical over 7 bases. Germline-derived CDR1 and CDR2 are SNHLY and FYNNEI. The V and J ends lost 7 bases and 1 base, in that order; junction bases with no gene match: 10. The CDR3 sequence is 16 residues long.

Written as DNA, the CDR3 is TGTGCCTGGAGTGTACTAGGAGAGAGCAATCAGCCCCAGCATTTT. Its translation: CAWSVLGESNQPQHF. The chain couples TRBV30 to TRBJ1-5; D gene unclear. The CDR3 runs 15 residues. The germline gives CDR1 GTSNPN, CDR2 SVGIG (reference sequence). V was clipped by 0 bases and J by 1 base, with 10 bases between them. Looking up the rest from reference TRBV30 and TRBJ1-5 gives the full variable domain: SQTIHQWPATLVQPVGSPLSLECTVEGTSNPNLYWYRQAAGRGLQLLFYSVGIGQISSEVPQNLSASRPQDRQFILSSKKLLLSDSGFYLCAWSVLGESNQPQHFGDGTRLSIL.

The chain links TRBV3-1 (or the pseudogene TRBV3-2) to TRBJ2-1; no reliable D call. This CDR3 contains 13 residues. Germline values: CDR1 LGHDT, CDR2 YNNKEL (reference sequence). The germline V and J ends were trimmed by 1 base and 4 bases, with 5 bases remaining between them. The CDR3 bases are TGTGCCAGCAGCCAAGGGGATTACAATGAGCAGTTCTTC. Its translation: CASSQGDYNEQFF.

The V and J genes are TRBV14 and TRBJ2-1; D assignment may be TRBD1 or TRBD2 (5 bases each). CDR1 and CDR2 from the germline V gene are SGHDN and FVKESK. The CDR3 has 14 residues. V lost 0 bases and J 5 bases, leaving 8 bases between the germline ends. Here the CDR3 reads CASSQDWGNNEQFF. The CDR3 DNA reads as TGTGCCAGCAGCCAAGATTGGGGGAACAATGAGCAGTTCTTC.

The CDR3 coding sequence is TGCAGTGCTAGAGATCGTGGGGCCCAGTACTTC. Translation: CSARDRGAQYF. The gene calls are TRBV20-1 and TRBJ2-5; no firm D call. The CDR3 covers 11 residues. Germline CDR1 reads DFQATT; CDR2 reads SNEGSKA (reference sequence). V lost 0 bases to trimming and J lost 9 bases, with 8 bases between them.

V and J are TRBV15 and TRBJ1-5, with D possibly being TRBD1 (5 bases). Germline CDR1 and CDR2: LNHNV and YYDKDF (reference sequence). V was cut by 5 bases and J by 3 bases, with 14 bases left in between. This CDR3 is built from 15 residues. CDR3 in DNA: TGTGCCACCAGCCAGGGCAGGTCGTTCAATCAGCCCCAGCATTTT. Translated: CATSQGRSFNQPQHF.

J is TRBJ2-7 and V is TRBV25-1; possibly TRBD1 or TRBD2 for D (5 bases each). Germline CDR1 MGHDK, CDR2 SYGVNS. The CDR3 totals 12 residues. Trimming shortened V by 4 bases and J by 5 bases, and 9 bases separated the two germline ends. The CDR3 bases are TGTGCCAGCAGTGCGGGGCCCCACGAGCAGTACTTC. Its protein is CASSAGPHEQYF.

The chain joins TRBV2 to TRBJ1-4; D perhaps matches TRBD1 (5 bases). CDR1 is SNHLY and CDR2 is FYNNEI in the germline V gene. The CDR3 extends over 13 amino acids. V was cut by 6 bases and J by 4 bases, with 9 bases left in between. The CDR3 bases are TGTGCCAGCAGGGGACGGATTAATGAAAAACTGTTTTTT. It is translated as CASRGRINEKLFF.

The genes are TRBV12-3 or TRBV12-4 and TRBJ1-2; no clear D. This CDR3 is built from 13 residues. Trimming cost V 2 bases and J 4 bases, with 8 bases left between them. In nucleotides, the CDR3 is TGTGCCAGCAGTTTACCATCGGGCTATGGCTACACCTTC. Translation gives CASSLPSGYGYTF.

This clone has only a few counts. This chain joins TRBV4-1 and TRBJ1-1, with D possibly matching TRBD1 (6 bases). The CDR3 loop spans 14 amino acids. Germline loops: CDR1 MGHRA, CDR2 YSYEKL. V lost 3 bases, J lost 1 base, and 9 bases lay in between. CDR3 DNA: TGCGCCAGCAGCCACCTGACAGGGAACACTGAAGCTTTCTTT. Amino acids: CASSHLTGNTEAFF.

This clone was observed once. This chain connects TRBV5-1 to TRBJ2-1; 9 bases match TRBD2. The CDR3 has 17 amino acids. Germline V gene lookup returns CDR1 SGHRS and CDR2 YFSETQ. V shed 4 bases and J 2 bases; nucleotides not matched to a gene: 10. CDR3: CASSEMAGGRTYNEQFF. For the CDR3, the DNA is TGCGCCAGCAGCGAAATGGCGGGGGGGCGTACCTACAATGAGCAGTTCTTC. The whole variable domain, remainder taken from reference TRBV5-1 and TRBJ2-1, is KAGVTQTPRYLIKTRGQQVTLSCSPISGHRSVSWYQQTPGQGLQFLFEYFSETQRNKGNFPGRFSGRQFSNSRSEMNVSTLELGDSALYLCASSEMAGGRTYNEQFFGPGTRLTVL.

V and J are TRBV6-5 and TRBJ1-1; a possible D gene is TRBD1 (5 bases). V shed 8 bases and J shed 0 bases, with 10 bases lying between them. This CDR3 is built from 13 residues. Germline lookup yields CDR1 MNHEY and CDR2 SVGAGI. The CDR3 loop is CASQTVLNTEAFF. In DNA, the CDR3 is TGTGCCAGCCAGACAGTTCTGAACACTGAAGCTTTCTTT.

The chain employs TRBV6-5 and TRBJ1-4; D gene uncertain. CDR1 and CDR2 from the germline V gene are MNHEY and SVGAGI. V was clipped by 5 bases and J by 8 bases, with 15 bases between them. The CDR3 contains 14 residues. DNA of the CDR3: TGTGCCAGCAGTCGAGTAGGTGGGGTCGAAAAACTGTTTTTT. It specifies CASSRVGGVEKLFF.

This sequence joins TRBV11-1 and TRBJ2-1, with 10 bases that match TRBD2. The CDR3 has 15 amino acids. V lost 1 base to trimming and J lost 6 bases; unmatched junction nucleotides: 3. Germline V CDR1 and CDR2: SGHAT, FQDESV (reference sequence). As DNA, the CDR3 is TGTGCCAGCAGCTTAGGGCCTAGCGGGAGCAATGAGCAGTTCTTC. Translated, it gives CASSLGPSGSNEQFF.

The chain employs TRBV7-8 and TRBJ2-5, with 7 bases lining up with TRBD2. Germline CDR1 is SGHVS and CDR2 is FQNEAQ. Trimming removed 5 bases from V and 5 bases from J; junction bases left unmatched: 8. The CDR3 totals 14 residues. The CDR3 sequence is CASSPGLGGETQYF. Here the CDR3 DNA reads TGTGCCAGCAGCCCCGGACTAGGCGGGGAGACCCAGTACTTC. Variable domain in full (rest from reference TRBV7-8 and TRBJ2-5): GAGVSQSPRYKVAKRGQDVALRCDPISGHVSLFWYQQALGQGPEFLTYFQNEAQLDKSGLPSDRFFAERPEGSVSTLKIQRTQQEDSAVYLCASSPGLGGETQYFGPGTRLLVL.

This clone was counted only a few times. The chain joins TRBV2 to TRBJ2-7; 13 positions match TRBD2. Trimming took 6 bases from V and 9 from J; bases not matched to a gene: 8. The CDR3 contains 14 residues. CDR1 is SNHLY and CDR2 is FYNNEI in the germline V gene. The CDR3 is CASRGTSGVQGQYF. The CDR3 coding sequence is TGTGCCAGCAGAGGGACTAGCGGGGTTCAAGGGCAGTACTTC.

The rearrangement joins TRBV19 to TRBJ2-5, with 11 bases matching TRBD2. The CDR3 length is 16 residues. With V trimmed by 4 bases and J by 5 bases, 9 bases remained unmatched. CDR1 is LNHDA and CDR2 is SQIVND in the germline V gene (reference sequence). The CDR3 spells CASSTRLAGSRETQYF. The DNA of the CDR3 is TGTGCCAGTAGTACGCGACTAGCGGGGTCCCGGGAGACCCAGTACTTC.

J is TRBJ1-6 and V is TRBV10-3; possibly TRBD1 for D (5 bases). Deletions cut 0 bases from V and 6 bases from J, with 12 bases between. CDR1 is ENHRY, CDR2 SYGVKD, per germline. This CDR3 has 16 residues. As DNA, the CDR3 is TGTGCCATCAGTGAGTCGAAAGGGGTCGGTAATTCACCCCTCCACTTT. Translation gives CAISESKGVGNSPLHF.

The chain has TRBV6-4 and TRBJ2-2, with unresolved D. CDR1 MRHNA and CDR2 SNTAGT come from the germline V gene. V lost 4 bases, J lost 7 bases, and 13 bases lay in between. The CDR3 loop spans 14 amino acids. The CDR3 DNA reads as TGTGCCAGCAGTGGATTAGAGGATGGCGGGGAGCTGTTTTTT. This sequence encodes CASSGLEDGGELFF.

V and J are TRBV19 and TRBJ2-7; D ambiguous. CDR1 and CDR2 (germline): LNHDA, SQIVND (reference sequence). Trimming took 1 base from V and 3 from J, leaving 10 bases between them. This CDR3 has 14 residues. CDR3 DNA sequence: TGTGCCAGTAGTATAGGCGCAGGATTCTACGAGCAGTACTTC. Amino acids: CASSIGAGFYEQYF.

This clone was counted only a few times. The chain joins TRBV27 to TRBJ1-1; D unresolved. V was trimmed by 4 bases and J by 1 base, leaving 10 bases between them. Germline CDR1 and CDR2: MNHEY and SMNVEV (reference sequence). This CDR3 comprises 14 residues. DNA for the CDR3: TGTGCCAGCAGTTCCTTCCGACAGAACACTGAAGCTTTCTTT. It yields the protein CASSSFRQNTEAFF.

The CDR3 spells CASSGTTGAFF. The CDR3 DNA reads TGTGCCAGCAGCGGCACTACAGGAGCTTTCTTT. The rearrangement links TRBV3-1 (or the pseudogene TRBV3-2) to TRBJ1-1, with D possibly being TRBD1 (5 bases). CDR3 length: 11 amino acids. V shed 5 bases and J shed 10 bases, with 11 bases lying between them. Per germline, CDR1 LGHDT and CDR2 YNNKEL (reference sequence).